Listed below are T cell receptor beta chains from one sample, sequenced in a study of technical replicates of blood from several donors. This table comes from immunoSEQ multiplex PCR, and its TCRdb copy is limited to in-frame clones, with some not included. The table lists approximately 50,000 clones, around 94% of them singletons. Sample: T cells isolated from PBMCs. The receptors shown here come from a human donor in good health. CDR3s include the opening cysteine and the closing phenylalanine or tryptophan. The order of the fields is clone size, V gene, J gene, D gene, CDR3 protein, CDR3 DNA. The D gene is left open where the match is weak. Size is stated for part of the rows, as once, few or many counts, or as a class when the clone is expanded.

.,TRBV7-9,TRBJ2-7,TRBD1,CASRSGTELYEQYF,TGTGCCAGCAGGTCCGGGACAGAGCTATACGAGCAGTACTTC
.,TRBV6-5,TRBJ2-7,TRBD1,CASSKTGASYEQYF,TGTGCCAGCAGTAAGACAGGGGCGTCCTACGAGCAGTACTTC
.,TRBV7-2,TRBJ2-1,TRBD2,CASSLAAASGNSLFF,TGTGCCAGCAGCTTAGCAGCGGCTAGCGGGAATTCGCTGTTCTTC
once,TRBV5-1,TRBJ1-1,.,CASSLVPDMNTEAFF,TGCGCCAGCAGCTTGGTCCCGGACATGAACACTGAAGCTTTCTTT
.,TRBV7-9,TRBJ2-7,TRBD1,CASSLGFVRGHYEQYF,TGTGCCAGCAGCTTAGGTTTTGTCAGGGGGCATTACGAGCAGTACTTC
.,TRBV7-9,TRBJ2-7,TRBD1,CASSGTVSEQYF,TGTGCCAGCTCCGGGACAGTTAGTGAGCAGTACTTC
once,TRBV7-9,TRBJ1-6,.,CASSPRQVPYNSPLHF,TGTGCCAGCAGCCCCCGACAGGTCCCCTATAATTCACCCCTCCACTTT
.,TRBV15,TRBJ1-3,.,CATSRDITAGNTIYF,TGTGCCACCAGCAGAGATATAACTGCTGGAAACACCATATATTTT
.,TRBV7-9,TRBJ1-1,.,CASSLDRTEAFF,TGTGCCAGCAGCTTAGACCGGACTGAAGCTTTCTTT
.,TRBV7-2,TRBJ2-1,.,CASSLRVGGLSYNEQFF,TGTGCCAGCAGCTTACGGGTTGGCGGGCTTTCCTACAATGAGCAGTTCTTC
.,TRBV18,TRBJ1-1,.,CASSPLAGETEAFF,TGTGCCAGCTCACCACTTGCGGGCGAGACTGAAGCTTTCTTT
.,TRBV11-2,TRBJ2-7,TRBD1,CASRSPGQNYEQYF,TGTGCCAGCAGATCTCCGGGACAGAACTACGAGCAGTACTTC
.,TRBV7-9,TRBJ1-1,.,CASSFVVDTEAFF,TGTGCCAGCAGCTTTGTAGTGGACACTGAAGCTTTCTTT
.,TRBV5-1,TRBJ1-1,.,CASSFRGLDTEAFF,TGCGCCAGCAGCTTCAGGGGTTTGGACACTGAAGCTTTCTTT
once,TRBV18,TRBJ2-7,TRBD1,CASSPRQGAYEQYF,TGTGCCAGCTCACCCCGACAGGGGGCCTACGAGCAGTACTTC
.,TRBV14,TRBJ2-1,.,CASSQDLAAEEQFF,TGTGCCAGCAGCCAAGATCTGGCGGCCGAGGAGCAGTTCTTC
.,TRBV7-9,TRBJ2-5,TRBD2,CASSSRTSGRAGRETQYF,TGTGCCAGCAGCTCAAGGACTAGCGGGAGAGCGGGGAGAGAGACCCAGTACTTC
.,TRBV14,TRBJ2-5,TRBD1,CASSQDRRGQGETQYF,TGTGCCAGCAGCCAAGATCGCAGGGGGCAGGGGGAGACCCAGTACTTC
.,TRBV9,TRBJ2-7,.,CASSAQGGSYEQYF,TGTGCCAGCAGCGCCCAGGGAGGCTCCTACGAGCAGTACTTC
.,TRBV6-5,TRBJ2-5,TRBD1,CASRRGQGSTETQYF,TGTGCCAGCAGACGGGGACAGGGTAGTACCGAGACCCAGTACTTC
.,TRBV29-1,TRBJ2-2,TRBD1,CSVEGRTGQAGELFF,TGCAGCGTTGAGGGGCGGACAGGGCAAGCCGGGGAGCTGTTTTTT
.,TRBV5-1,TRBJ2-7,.,CASSPIRMGGEQYF,TGCGCCAGCAGCCCCATACGGATGGGGGGAGAGCAGTACTTC
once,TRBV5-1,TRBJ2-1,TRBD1,CASSLWDRGLEQFF,TGCGCCAGCAGCTTGTGGGACAGGGGGCTTGAGCAGTTCTTC
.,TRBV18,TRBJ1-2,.,CASSPQEGVYVRDYGYTF,TGTGCCAGCTCACCACAGGAGGGTGTGTACGTTAGGGACTATGGCTACACCTTC
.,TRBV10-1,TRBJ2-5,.,CASSEDTSTQYF,TGCGCCAGCAGTGAGGACACGTCGACCCAGTACTTC
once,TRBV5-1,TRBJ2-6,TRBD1,CASSFVQGDLTF,TGCGCCAGCAGCTTTGTACAGGGGGACCTGACTTTC
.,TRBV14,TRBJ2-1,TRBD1,CASSRTGWDEQFF,TGTGCCAGCAGCCGGACAGGTTGGGATGAGCAGTTCTTC
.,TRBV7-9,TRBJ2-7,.,CATSKRDEQYF,TGTGCCACAAGCAAACGGGACGAGCAGTACTTC
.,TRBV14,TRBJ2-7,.,CASSPKRNSEQYF,TGTGCCAGCAGCCCGAAACGTAACAGCGAGCAGTACTTC
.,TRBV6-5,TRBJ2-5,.,CASSFLDYPQETQYF,TGTGCCAGCAGTTTCCTGGACTATCCGCAAGAGACCCAGTACTTC
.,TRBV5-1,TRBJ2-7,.,CASSPGDTSYEQYF,TGCGCCAGCAGCCCAGGGGACACAAGCTACGAGCAGTACTTC
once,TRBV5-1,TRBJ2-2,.,CASRVSGNTGELFF,TGCGCCAGCCGGGTGTCGGGAAACACCGGGGAGCTGTTTTTT
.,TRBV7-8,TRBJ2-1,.,CASSLELRTKNNEQFF,TGTGCCAGCAGCTTAGAACTGCGGACTAAGAACAATGAGCAGTTCTTC
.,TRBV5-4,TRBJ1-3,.,CASSSTKSSGNTIYF,TGTGCCAGCAGCTCTACGAAAAGCTCTGGAAACACCATATATTTT
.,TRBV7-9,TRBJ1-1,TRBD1,CASSIGQGATEAFF,TGTGCCAGCAGCATCGGACAGGGGGCCACTGAAGCTTTCTTT
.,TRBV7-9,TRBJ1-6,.,CASSLGPVRSSYNSPLHF,TGTGCCAGCAGCTTAGGCCCGGTTCGGAGCTCCTATAATTCACCCCTCCACTTT
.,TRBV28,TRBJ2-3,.,CASRTASASTDTQYF,TGTGCCAGCAGGACAGCTTCTGCTAGCACAGATACGCAGTATTTT
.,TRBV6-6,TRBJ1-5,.,CASSPLQLSDQPQHF,TGTGCCAGCAGTCCCCTCCAATTAAGCGATCAGCCCCAGCATTTT
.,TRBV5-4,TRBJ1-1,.,CASSKPGQHTEAFF,TGTGCCAGCAGCAAACCAGGACAGCACACTGAAGCTTTCTTT
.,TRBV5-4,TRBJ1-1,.,CASSSDSVAFF,TGTGCCAGCAGCTCAGACAGTGTGGCTTTCTTT
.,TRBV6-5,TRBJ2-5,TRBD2,CASSYGLAGGTQYF,TGTGCCAGCAGTTACGGGCTAGCGGGCGGGACCCAGTACTTC